The 25 T cell receptor beta chains below were found in one sample sequenced in a study of regulatory T cells in long-lasting Graves disease. Time point of the sample: persistent/refractory GD, antithyroid drugs over 5 years with positive TRAb. The TCR library was made from RNA that had been extracted from PBMCs in TRIzol. With iRepertoire HTBI primers and Arm-PCR of CDR3 regions, TCR beta libraries were built. A single record per CDR3 protein comes from TCRdb applying MiXCR to the multiplex PCR reads. In the table there are 650,000 to 850,000 distinct CDR3 sequences, about 30% of which are singletons. Sequencing was performed on peripheral blood mononuclear cells (PBMCs), taken when the disease was refractory, from a patient treated with antithyroid drugs. The source of these receptors is a female donor with Graves disease.

This clonotype was counted a few times. The chain has TRBV19 and TRBJ2-5; unclear D gene. Germline-derived CDR1 and CDR2 are LNHDA and SQIVND (reference sequence). Trimming left V 3 bases short and J 2 bases short, with 7 bases between. The length of the CDR3 is 13 residues. CDR3 sequence reads: CASSIRIQETQYF. In DNA, the CDR3 is TGTGCCAGTAGTATTCGAATACAAGAGACCCAGTACTTC.

The table lists this clonotype with a few counts. The chain employs TRBV11-2 and TRBJ2-7, with TRBD2 identical over 11 bases. V lost 5 bases and J lost 2; bases outside the gene matches: 8. This CDR3 has 16 residues. From germline, CDR1 is SGHAT and CDR2 FQNNGV. The CDR3 here is CASSPRVAGGPYEQYF. In nucleotides, the CDR3 is TGTGCCAGCAGCCCCAGAGTAGCGGGAGGGCCCTACGAGCAGTACTTC. The full variable domain, in which reference TRBV11-2 and TRBJ2-7 provide the parts outside the CDR3, is EAGVAQSPRYKIIEKRQSVAFWCNPISGHATLYWYQQILGQGPKLLIQFQNNGVVDDSQLPKDRFSAERLKGVDSTLKIQPAKLEDSAVYLCASSPRVAGGPYEQYFGPGTRLTVT.

The rearrangement links TRBV7-2 to TRBJ1-5; D gene uncertain. The CDR3 runs to 15 residues. The germline CDR1 and CDR2 sequences are SGHTA and FQGNSA. V was trimmed by 3 bases and J by 0 bases, leaving 9 bases between them. The CDR3: CASSFIAGSNQPQHF. CDR3 bases: TGTGCCAGCAGCTTTATTGCAGGTAGCAATCAGCCCCAGCATTTT.

The chain uses TRBV5-4 and TRBJ1-2; D not resolved. This CDR3 has 13 amino acids. Germline CDR1 SGHNT, CDR2 YYREEE (reference sequence). V was pared by 1 base and J by 6 bases, with 10 bases between. The CDR3: CASSLRGEDGYTF. In DNA form, the CDR3 reads TGTGCCAGCAGCTTGCGCGGTGAAGATGGCTACACCTTC.

This clonotype was recorded at least ten times. Here the CDR3 reads CASSLRRGGYTF. DNA for the CDR3: TGTGCCAGCAGTCTACGCAGAGGTGGCTACACCTTC. This chain uses TRBV12-3 or TRBV12-4 with TRBJ1-2; D gene ambiguous. This CDR3 has 12 amino acids. Trimming took off 5 bases at V and 7 bases at J, with 11 bases between the two ends.

The chain joins TRBV9 to TRBJ1-2, with D possibly matching TRBD1 (5 bases). The CDR3 runs to 18 residues. Per the germline V gene, CDR1 is SGDLS and CDR2 is YYNGEE. The V end lost 4 bases, the J end lost 7 bases, and 29 bases lay between the germline ends. The DNA for the CDR3 is TGTGCCAGCAGCATAGGTGGAGGAAGGACACCAGTTCGGGCTGGCTACACCTTC. Amino acids: CASSIGGGRTPVRAGYTF.

V usage is TRBV20-1 and J usage is TRBJ1-2; D is perhaps TRBD1 (5 bases). Per germline, CDR1 DFQATT and CDR2 SNEGSKA (reference sequence). CDR3 length: 13 residues. V was cut by 2 bases and J by 1 base, with 8 bases left in between. The CDR3 sequence: CSARQGGNYGYTF. CDR3 DNA: TGCAGTGCTAGACAGGGAGGTAACTATGGCTACACCTTC.

This chain connects TRBV6-4 to TRBJ2-2, with no clear D. CDR1 and CDR2 (germline): MRHNA, SNTAGT. V gave up 5 bases and J gave up 7 bases, with 8 bases separating them. The length of the CDR3 is 12 residues. The CDR3 bases are TGTGCCAGCAGTTACCCGGGCGGGGAGCTGTTTTTT. Protein: CASSYPGGELFF.

The rearrangement joins TRBV19 to TRBJ2-7; TRBD2 agrees at 10 bases. The CDR3 extends over 17 amino acids. The junction had 8 bases not matched to a gene; V was cut back by 3 bases and J by 0 bases. Germline loops: CDR1 LNHDA, CDR2 SQIVND (reference sequence). The chain's CDR3 is CASSIESGRASSYEQYF. The CDR3 DNA reads as TGTGCCAGTAGTATCGAGAGCGGGAGGGCCAGCTCCTACGAGCAGTACTTC. Full variable domain (remainder filled in from reference TRBV19 and TRBJ2-7): DGGITQSPKYLFRKEGQNVTLSCEQNLNHDAMYWYRQDPGQGLRLIYYSQIVNDFQKGDIAEGYSVSREKKESFPLTVTSAQKNPTAFYLCASSIESGRASSYEQYFGPGTRLTVT.

The DNA of the CDR3 is TGTGCCAGCAGCTTAGTGGCAGGGGATAACTATGGCTACACCTTC. Translation: CASSLVAGDNYGYTF. The chain joins TRBV11-2 to TRBJ1-2; D possibly corresponds to TRBD1 (6 bases). The V end lost 1 base, the J end lost 1 base, and 10 bases lay between the germline ends. This CDR3 is 15 amino acids long. Per the germline V gene, CDR1 is SGHAT and CDR2 is FQNNGV.

This clonotype showed up just a few times. As DNA, the CDR3 is TGTGCTAGTAGCTGGGGACGGTTCACCGGGGAGCTGTTTTTT. Amino acid sequence: CASSWGRFTGELFF. The chain links TRBV12-5 to TRBJ2-2; either TRBD1 or TRBD2 may supply D (5 bases each). Germline CDR1 is LGHNT and CDR2 is FRNRAP. The germline V and J ends were trimmed by 8 bases and 4 bases, with 14 bases remaining between them. The CDR3 contains 14 residues.

The chain couples TRBV29-1 to TRBJ2-5; 9 nucleotides match TRBD2. Germline CDR1 SQVTM, CDR2 ANQGSEA. The CDR3 covers 15 residues. V was pared by 6 bases and J by 4 bases, with 12 bases of the junction left unmatched. The CDR3 is CSVAGGSGSGETQYF. CDR3 nucleotide sequence: TGCAGCGTCGCCGGCGGTAGCGGGAGTGGAGAGACCCAGTACTTC.

This CDR3 reads CSVRTRGTGELFF. The CDR3 DNA is TGCAGCGTTAGGACAAGGGGTACCGGGGAGCTGTTTTTT. This rearrangement joins TRBV29-1 to TRBJ2-2; D possibly corresponds to TRBD1 (5 bases). The CDR3 length is 13 residues. The V end was cut by 5 bases, the J end by 5 bases, with 12 bases between. The germline CDR1 and CDR2 sequences are SQVTM and ANQGSEA.

V gene TRBV20-1 combines with J gene TRBJ2-5; 10 positions match TRBD2. Germline V gives CDR1 DFQATT, CDR2 SNEGSKA (reference sequence). The CDR3 is made up of 16 amino acids. The junction had 9 bases not matched to a gene; V was cut back by 5 bases and J by 0 bases. The CDR3 DNA reads as TGCAGTGCTCGGACTAGCGGAGGTGGATACCAAGAGACCCAGTACTTC. Its protein is CSARTSGGGYQETQYF.

This clonotype was counted only a few times. The rearrangement joins TRBV7-9 to TRBJ2-5, with a possible D match to TRBD1 (5 bases). This CDR3 contains 14 residues. Trimming removed 6 bases at V and 2 bases at J, with 13 bases between. Germline V gene sequence: CDR1 SEHNR, CDR2 FQNEAQ (reference sequence). The CDR3 is CASRFGAIQETQYF. CDR3 nucleotides: TGTGCCAGCAGGTTTGGGGCCATACAAGAGACCCAGTACTTC.

The J gene is TRBJ1-3, the V gene TRBV7-2; TRBD1 is a possible D gene (6 bases). The length of the CDR3 is 14 residues. Trimming took 2 bases from V and 4 from J, leaving 9 bases between them. The germline gives CDR1 SGHTA, CDR2 FQGNSA. CDR3 DNA sequence: TGTGCCAGCAGCTTACAGGGGATCGGAAACACCATATATTTT. This gives the protein CASSLQGIGNTIYF.

This clonotype was counted many times. The chain combines TRBV28 with TRBJ2-1; 11 bases fit TRBD2. Unmatched junction bases numbered 5, after V lost 4 bases and J lost 3 bases. The CDR3 is 16 residues long. Germline CDR1 MDHEN, CDR2 SYDVKM. The CDR3 here is CASSSGTSGNYNEQFF. The CDR3, as DNA: TGTGCCAGCAGTTCGGGGACTAGCGGAAACTACAATGAGCAGTTCTTC.

CDR3 nucleotides: TGTGCCAGCAGCCAATATACAAGACAGGGAGGGACTGAAGCTTTCTTT. Translated, it gives CASSQYTRQGGTEAFF. The chain recombines TRBV7-3 with TRBJ1-1; 7 bases map to TRBD1. V lost 5 bases, J lost 5 bases, and 14 bases stayed unmatched. Per the germline V gene, CDR1 is SGHTA and CDR2 is FQGTGA. The CDR3 extends over 16 amino acids. The full variable domain, in which reference TRBV7-3 and TRBJ1-1 provide the parts outside the CDR3, is GAGVSQTPSNKVTEKGKYVELRCDPISGHTALYWYRQSLGQGPEFLIYFQGTGAADDSGLPNDRFFAVRPEGSVSTLKIQRTERGDSAVYLCASSQYTRQGGTEAFFGQGTRLTVV.

This clonotype was counted many times. The CDR3 bases are TGTGCCAGCAGTGATTCCCCAGGCTATGGCTACACCTTC. This gives the protein CASSDSPGYGYTF. The V call is TRBV6-1, the J call TRBJ1-2; unclear D gene. The germline V gene encodes CDR1 MNHNS and CDR2 SASEGT. V shed 3 bases and J shed 4 bases, with 9 bases lying between them. The length of the CDR3 is 13 residues.

This clonotype occurred a few times. The chain couples TRBV15 to TRBJ1-1; a possible D gene is TRBD1 (5 bases). CDR1 is LNHNV and CDR2 is YYDKDF in the germline V gene (reference sequence). The CDR3 contains 13 residues. The V end was cut by 5 bases, the J end by 2 bases, with 9 bases between. The CDR3 DNA reads TGTGCCACCAGCTCGGACACCAACACTGAAGCTTTCTTT. Its translation is CATSSDTNTEAFF.

In this sample, this clonotype turned up a few times. At one end the junction does not follow the germline gene, possibly because of a read error. The V gene is TRBV2, the J gene TRBJ2-2, with TRBD2 as a possible D gene (6 bases). The CDR3 contains 15 residues. Germline V lookup: CDR1 SNHLY, CDR2 FYNNEI. The CDR3 reads CASTDRGIGIGKLFF. CDR3 nucleotides: TGTGCCAGCACCGACCGGGGGATCGGGATCGGGAAGCTGTTTTTT.

The CDR3 DNA sequence: TGTGCCAGCAGTGGACTAGCGGGAGACGAGCAGTACTTC. Its translation: CASSGLAGDEQYF. The chain is built from TRBV28 and TRBJ2-7, with 13 bases aligning to TRBD2. V shed 5 bases and J 5 bases; nucleotides not matched to a gene: 0. The CDR3 consists of 13 residues. Germline V gives CDR1 MDHEN, CDR2 SYDVKM.

This clonotype was counted a few times. This chain connects TRBV2 to TRBJ1-2, with 9 bases lining up with TRBD1. The CDR3 contains 13 residues. Germline V CDR1 and CDR2: SNHLY, FYNNEI. The V and J ends lost 6 bases and 7 bases, in that order; junction bases with no gene match: 6. The CDR3 here is CASSPDRGIGYTF. The DNA of the CDR3 is TGTGCCAGCAGCCCAGACAGGGGGATTGGCTACACCTTC. The full variable domain, with the rest looked up from reference TRBV2 and TRBJ1-2, is EPEVTQTPSHQVTQMGQEVILRCVPISNHLYFYWYRQILGQKVEFLVSFYNNEISEKSEIFDDQFSVERPDGSNFTLKIRSTKLEDSAMYFCASSPDRGIGYTFGSGTRLTVV.

This clonotype was seen more than once but under ten times. The J gene is TRBJ2-2, the V gene TRBV11-1, with 8 bases identical to TRBD2. The J segment lost 6 bases and the V segment lost 3 bases, leaving 6 bases of the junction unmatched. Germline-derived CDR1 and CDR2 are SGHAT and FQDESV (reference sequence). This CDR3 has 15 residues. The DNA of the CDR3 is TGTGCCAGCAGCTTCATCCGGGAGGGACCCGGGGAGCTGTTTTTT. This encodes CASSFIREGPGELFF.

Turning to this clonotype: This sequence may be a read error, since a much larger clone differs from it by one base. The chain employs TRBV28 and TRBJ1-1; D is unclear. CDR1 is MDHEN and CDR2 is SYDVKM in the germline V gene. Trimming stripped 5 bases from V and 5 bases from J, with 9 bases between. The CDR3 contains 12 residues. The CDR3 is CASSPRSTEAFF. CDR3 nucleotides: TGTGCCAGCAGTCCCCGGAGTACTGAAGCTTTCTTT.